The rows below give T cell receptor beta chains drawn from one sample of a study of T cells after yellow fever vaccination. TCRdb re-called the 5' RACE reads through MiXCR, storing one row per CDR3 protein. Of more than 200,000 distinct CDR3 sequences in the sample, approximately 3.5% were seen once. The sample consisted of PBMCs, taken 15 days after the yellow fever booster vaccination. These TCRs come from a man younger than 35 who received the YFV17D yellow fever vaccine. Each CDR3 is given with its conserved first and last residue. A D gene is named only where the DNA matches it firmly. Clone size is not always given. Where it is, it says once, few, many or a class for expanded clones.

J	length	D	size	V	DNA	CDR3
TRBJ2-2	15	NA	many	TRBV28	TGTGCCAGCAGTTTGACTGACCGGGGGCTCGGGGAGCTGTTTTTT	CASSLTDRGLGELFF
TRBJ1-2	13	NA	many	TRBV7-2	TGTGCCAGCAGCTCGGGGGGGCTTTATGGCTACACCTTC	CASSSGGLYGYTF
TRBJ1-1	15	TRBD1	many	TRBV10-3	TGTGCCATCAGTGACCCAGGGGGGGGGAACACTGAAGCTTTCTTT	CAISDPGGGNTEAFF
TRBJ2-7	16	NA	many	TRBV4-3	TGCGCCAGCAGCAAAGATTGGGGCTCGCCCCCCTACGAGCAGTACTTC	CASSKDWGSPPYEQYF
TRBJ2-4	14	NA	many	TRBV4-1	TGCGCCAGCAGGCCCACCGGACAGCGCGACATTCAGTACTTC	CASRPTGQRDIQYF
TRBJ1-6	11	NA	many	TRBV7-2	TGTGCCAGCAGCTTAGATTCACCCCTCCACTTT	CASSLDSPLHF
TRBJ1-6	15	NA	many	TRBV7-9	TGTGCCAGCAGCCCGGCGGCTGGGAAAGATTCACCCCTCCACTTT	CASSPAAGKDSPLHF
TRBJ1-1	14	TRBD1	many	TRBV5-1	TGCGCCAGCAGCTTGCGACAGGGTCACACTGAAGCTTTCTTT	CASSLRQGHTEAFF
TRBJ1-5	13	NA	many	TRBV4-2	TGTGCCAGCAGCCAGGCAGGGGATCAGCCCCAGCATTTT	CASSQAGDQPQHF
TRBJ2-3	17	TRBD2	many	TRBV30	TGTGCCTGGAGTGTGTACGGGACTAGCGCCGGTACAGATACGCAGTATTTT	CAWSVYGTSAGTDTQYF
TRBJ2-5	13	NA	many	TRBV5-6	TGTGCCAGCAGCTCACAGACGGAAGGGACCCAGTACTTC	CASSSQTEGTQYF
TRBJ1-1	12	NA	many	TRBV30	TGTGCCTGGAGCGGAGGGTGGGTACAAGCTTTCTTT	CAWSGGWVQAFF
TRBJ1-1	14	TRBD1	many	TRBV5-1	TGCGCCAGCAGCGCGGGACAGAAGAACACTGAAGCTTTCTTT	CASSAGQKNTEAFF
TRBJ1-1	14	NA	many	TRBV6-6	TGTGCCAGCAGTCGAACGTCAAAGAACACTGAAGCTTTCTTT	CASSRTSKNTEAFF
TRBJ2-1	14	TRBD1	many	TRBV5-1	TGCGCCAGCAGCTGGTGGGACAGCTACAATGAGCAGTTCTTC	CASSWWDSYNEQFF
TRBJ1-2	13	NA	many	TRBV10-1	TGCGCCAGCAGTGAGGGGGTAGCCTATGGCTACACCTTC	CASSEGVAYGYTF
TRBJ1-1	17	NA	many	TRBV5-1	TGCGCCAGCAGCTTGGCCATTTCCGGGAAAAAAAACACTGAAGCTTTCTTT	CASSLAISGKKNTEAFF
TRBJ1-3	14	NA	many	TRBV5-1	TGCGCCAGCAGCCCAGCGGGGGCAAGAAACACCATATATTTT	CASSPAGARNTIYF
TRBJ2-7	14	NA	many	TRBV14	TGTGCCAGCAGCCAAGGCAGAGAGAACTACGAGCAGTACTTC	CASSQGRENYEQYF
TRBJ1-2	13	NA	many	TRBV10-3	TGTGCCATCAGACCAGAACGGGGCTATGGCTACACCTTC	CAIRPERGYGYTF
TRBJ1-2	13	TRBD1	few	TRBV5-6	TGTGCCAGCAGCCCCGGGACAGGGTTTGGCTACACCTTC	CASSPGTGFGYTF
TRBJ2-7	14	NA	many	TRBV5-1	TGCGCCAGCAGCTCGGGACCGTCTCTGTACGAGCAGTACTTC	CASSSGPSLYEQYF
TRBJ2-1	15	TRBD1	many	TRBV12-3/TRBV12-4	TGTGCCAGCAGTCGACCGGGACAGGGCTACAATGAGCAGTTCTTC	CASSRPGQGYNEQFF
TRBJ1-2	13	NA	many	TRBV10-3	TGTGCCATCAGTGAGAGTCCTTACTATGGCTACACCTTC	CAISESPYYGYTF
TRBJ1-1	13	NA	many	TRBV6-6	TGTGCCAGCAGTAATGAAGGGGGCACTGAAGCTTTCTTT	CASSNEGGTEAFF
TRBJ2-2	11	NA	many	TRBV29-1	TGCAGCGTCGCCCGGACCGGGGAGCTGTTTTTT	CSVARTGELFF
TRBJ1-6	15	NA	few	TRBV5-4	TGTGCCAGCAGTTCTCCCCAGGGGCCGACTTCACCCCTCCACTTT	CASSSPQGPTSPLHF
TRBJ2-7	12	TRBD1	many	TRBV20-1	TGCAGTGCTAGGACAGGGACCTACGAGCAGTACTTC	CSARTGTYEQYF
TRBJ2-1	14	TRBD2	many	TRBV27	TGTGCCAGCAGTTTATATTCTAGCGGGGGAGAGCAGTTCTTC	CASSLYSSGGEQFF
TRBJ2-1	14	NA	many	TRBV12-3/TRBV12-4	TGTGCCAGCAGCCAATTGGCGGGGAGAGGTGAGCAGTTCTTC	CASSQLAGRGEQFF
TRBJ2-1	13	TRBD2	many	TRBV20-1	TGCAGTGCTAACGAGCGGGGGGAGAATGAGCAGTTCTTC	CSANERGENEQFF
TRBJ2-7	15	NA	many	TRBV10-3	TGTGCCATCAGTGACCCCCGAGGGGGGGGGGCGGAGCAGTACTTC	CAISDPRGGGAEQYF
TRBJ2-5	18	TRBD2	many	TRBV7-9	TGTGCCAGCAGCCCGGGGACTAGCGGGGGGGGACTAGAAGAGACCCAGTACTTC	CASSPGTSGGGLEETQYF
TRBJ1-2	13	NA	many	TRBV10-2	TGCGCCACTCTGGGGCCAGCTAACTATGGCTACACCTTC	CATLGPANYGYTF
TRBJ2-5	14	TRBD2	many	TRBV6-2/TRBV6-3	TGTGCCAGCAGCGTTAGCGGGGGGGCGATGACCCAGTACTTC	CASSVSGGAMTQYF
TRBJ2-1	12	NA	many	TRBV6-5	TGTGCCAGCAGTTATCCGCCGGAAGAGCAGTTCTTC	CASSYPPEEQFF
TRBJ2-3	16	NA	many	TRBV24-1	TGTGCCACCAGTGACATGCGAGAGGGGACGGCAGATACGCAGTATTTT	CATSDMREGTADTQYF
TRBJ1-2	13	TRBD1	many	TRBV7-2	TGTGCCAGCAGCTCCGCAAACAGGGGCGGCTACACCTTC	CASSSANRGGYTF
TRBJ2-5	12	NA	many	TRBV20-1	TGCAGTGCTGGCCGGGGACAAGAGACCCAGTACTTC	CSAGRGQETQYF
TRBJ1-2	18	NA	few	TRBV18	TGTGCCAGCTCACCGAGCCAGCTATATGGGACCGGTTGGTATGGCTACACCTTC	CASSPSQLYGTGWYGYTF
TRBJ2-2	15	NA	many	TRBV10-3	TGTGCCATCAGTGACCCGAGAGGGGATACCGGGGAGCTGTTTTTT	CAISDPRGDTGELFF
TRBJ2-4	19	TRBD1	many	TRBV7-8	TGTGCCAGCAGCTTAGGATTTCTGACGCGACAGGGGGCCAAAAACATTCAGTACTTC	CASSLGFLTRQGAKNIQYF
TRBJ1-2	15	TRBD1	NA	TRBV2	TGTGCCAGCGGAGGCCCTGACAGGGACCTCTATGGCTACACCTTC	CASGGPDRDLYGYTF
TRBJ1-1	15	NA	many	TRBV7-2	TGTGCCAGCACCCTGAGAATGCTGCGAAACACTGAAGCTTTCTTT	CASTLRMLRNTEAFF
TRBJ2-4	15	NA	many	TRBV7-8	TGTGCCAGCAGCCTCGGCCGGGACCCATGGGACATTCAGTACTTC	CASSLGRDPWDIQYF
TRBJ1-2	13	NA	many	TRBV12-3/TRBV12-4	TGTGCCAGCAGTTTAACTGGGGTAAATGGCTACACCTTC	CASSLTGVNGYTF
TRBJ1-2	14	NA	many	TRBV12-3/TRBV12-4	TGTGCCACCTGGGCCGTCCCGGGGGCCTATGGCTACACCTTC	CATWAVPGAYGYTF
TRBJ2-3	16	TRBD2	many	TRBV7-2	TGTGCCAGCAGCCCAGGACTAGCGGGGGTCCCAGATACGCAGTATTTT	CASSPGLAGVPDTQYF
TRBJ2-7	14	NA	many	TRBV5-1	TGCGCCAGCAGCTTTACTGGGGGTTACTACGAGCAGTACTTC	CASSFTGGYYEQYF
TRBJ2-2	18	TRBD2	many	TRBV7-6	TGTGCCAGCAGCCTGGACCCCTGGGCTAGCGGGGGCACCGGGGAGCTGTTTTTT	CASSLDPWASGGTGELFF
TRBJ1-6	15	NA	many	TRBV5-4	TGTGCCAGCAGCTTTGGGGGGGCGACGAATTCACCCCTCCACTTT	CASSFGGATNSPLHF
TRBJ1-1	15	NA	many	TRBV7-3	TGTGCCAGCAGCTTAAATCCAGTTATGAACACTGAAGCTTTCTTT	CASSLNPVMNTEAFF
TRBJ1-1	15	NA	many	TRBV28	TGTGCCAGCAGCCCTGGGGGGGTGGTCGGCGCTGAAGCTTTCTTT	CASSPGGVVGAEAFF
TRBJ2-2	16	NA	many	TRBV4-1	TGCGCCAGCAGCTGGGGCGGAGGGATGAACACCGGGGAGCTGTTTTTT	CASSWGGGMNTGELFF
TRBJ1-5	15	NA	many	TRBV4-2	TGTGCCAGCAGCCAAGATGGCGGGGCGAATCAGCCCCAGCATTTT	CASSQDGGANQPQHF